Listed below are T cell receptor beta chains from one sample, sequenced in a study of CD8 T cells in Susac syndrome. TCRdb processed the immunoSEQ multiplex PCR reads anew with MiXCR; each CDR3 protein has one entry. This table holds about 190,000 distinct CDR3 sequences, approximately 96% found once. Sequenced input: CD4+ T cells from PBMCs. These receptor sequences come from a human donor with Susac syndrome. Both conserved end residues are part of each CDR3. D genes are given only for firm matches. Clone size is given for some rows only: seen once, a few or many times, or a class if the clone is expanded.

d_call | clone_size | j_call | v_call | cdr3_aa | cdr3_nt
- | - | TRBJ2-6 | TRBV5-6 | CASSLLGGGANVLTF | TGTGCCAGCAGCTTGCTAGGGGGAGGGGCCAACGTCCTGACTTTC
- | - | TRBJ1-2 | TRBV6-5 | CASSYSQTLSGYTF | TGTGCCAGCAGTTACAGCCAAACCCTAAGTGGCTACACCTTC
- | - | TRBJ2-2 | TRBV18 | CASSLSWVGNTGELFF | TGTGCCAGCTCCCTGAGCTGGGTCGGGAACACCGGGGAGCTGTTTTTT
TRBD1 | - | TRBJ1-2 | TRBV7-3 | CASSLGDRPNYGYTF | TGTGCCAGCAGCTTGGGGGACAGGCCTAACTATGGCTACACCTTC
TRBD1 | - | TRBJ1-5 | TRBV30 | CAWSRLGGAGQPQHF | TGTGCCTGGAGTCGTTTAGGGGGCGCGGGTCAGCCCCAGCATTTT
TRBD2 | once | TRBJ2-5 | TRBV29-1 | CSAKTSRETQYF | TGCAGCGCCAAGACTAGCCGAGAGACCCAGTACTTC
- | - | TRBJ1-1 | TRBV5-1 | CASSIGSGIGAEAFF | TGCGCCAGCAGCATTGGAAGCGGGATCGGGGCTGAAGCTTTCTTT
- | - | TRBJ1-2 | TRBV30 | CAWSGTGYTF | TGTGCCTGGAGTGGGACAGGCTACACCTTC
- | - | TRBJ2-7 | TRBV3-1 | CASSQGWLTYEQYF | TGTGCCAGCAGCCAGGGTTGGTTAACCTACGAGCAGTACTTC
TRBD2 | - | TRBJ2-3 | TRBV29-1 | CSVRTSGGVTDTQYF | TGCAGCGTTCGGACTAGCGGGGGAGTCACAGATACGCAGTATTTT
TRBD2 | - | TRBJ2-1 | TRBV4-1 | CASSHLSRGTRIGEQFF | TGCGCCAGCAGCCACCTATCGCGGGGGACTAGAATCGGTGAGCAGTTCTTC
- | - | TRBJ2-4 | TRBV1 | CTSSQEFFPGKIAKNIQYF | TGCACCAGCAGCCAAGAATTCTTCCCAGGAAAGATAGCCAAAAACATTCAGTACTTC
- | - | TRBJ2-7 | TRBV6-2/TRBV6-3 | CATAVLDEQYF | TGTGCCACCGCTGTCCTAGATGAGCAGTACTTC
TRBD1 | - | TRBJ1-6 | TRBV29-1 | CSVGTGGDSPLHF | TGCAGCGTTGGGACAGGGGGCGACTCACCCCTCCACTTT
TRBD2 | - | TRBJ2-3 | TRBV20-1 | CSARSGGTDTQYF | TGCAGTGCTAGGAGCGGGGGGACAGATACGCAGTATTTT
- | - | TRBJ1-2 | TRBV15 | CATSRGLRPSDGYTF | TGTGCCACCAGCAGAGGACTAAGACCGTCTGACGGCTACACCTTC